This T cell receptor beta chain came from a study of blood T cell repertoires in COVID-19. Only in-frame clones appear in the TCRdb table, and some are missing; sequencing was by immunoSEQ multiplex PCR. The sample lists 95,000 to 100,000 clones, roughly 80% occurring once. The CDR3 loop spans 14 amino acids. Germline loops: CDR1 MDHEN, CDR2 SYDVKM. V gave up 3 bases and J gave up 9 bases, with 17 bases separating them. The rearrangement links TRBV28 to TRBJ1-2; tentative D call: TRBD1 (6 bases). Sequenced input: peripheral blood. The sequence derives from a human donor in a cohort sampled during active COVID-19. CDR3 protein: CASSLQGRDHSYTF. In nucleotides, the CDR3 is TGTGCCAGCAGTTTGCAGGGGCGCGACCATAGCTACACCTTC.